One and the same sample provided the 20 T cell receptor beta chains below, sequenced in a study of T cell responses to AZD1222 COVID-19 vaccine. Only in-frame clones appear in the TCRdb table, and some are missing; sequencing was by immunoSEQ multiplex PCR. The sample lists more than 95,000 clones, over 75% seen once, with around 8.7% in the top ten. The sample was peripheral blood, taken on day 0 of AZD1222 vaccination. These receptors originate from an adult in good health.

This clone has a single count. The chain couples TRBV7-3 to TRBJ1-3, with no clear D. Germline CDR1 is SGHTA and CDR2 is FQGTGA. V lost 2 bases, J lost 1 base, and 12 bases lay in between. The CDR3 covers 16 residues. DNA of the CDR3: TGTGCCAGCAGCTTAGCAGGAGTTCGGTCTGGAAACACCATATATTTT. This sequence encodes CASSLAGVRSGNTIYF. Combining the CDR3 with reference TRBV7-3 and TRBJ1-3 gives the whole variable domain GAGVSQTPSNKVTEKGKYVELRCDPISGHTALYWYRQSLGQGPEFLIYFQGTGAADDSGLPNDRFFAVRPEGSVSTLKIQRTERGDSAVYLCASSLAGVRSGNTIYFGEGSWLTVV.

The chain recombines TRBV10-1 with TRBJ1-1; no firm D call. Trimming took off 2 bases at V and 4 bases at J, with 8 bases between the two ends. The CDR3 sequence is 13 residues long. The V gene's germline CDR1 is WNHNN and CDR2 SYGVQD (reference sequence). The CDR3 nucleotides are TGCGCCAGCAGTGAGGGGGTTAGCACTGAAGCTTTCTTT. Its translation is CASSEGVSTEAFF.

The rearrangement links TRBV6-5 to TRBJ2-7; TRBD1 might be the D (7 bases). Trimming pared 5 bases from V and 5 bases from J, leaving 16 bases between. From germline, CDR1 is MNHEY and CDR2 SVGAGI. CDR3 length: 14 amino acids. DNA for the CDR3: TGTGCCAGCAGTACCACAGGGGAGGTCGACGAGCAGTACTTC. Translated, it gives CASSTTGEVDEQYF.

V is TRBV25-1 and J is TRBJ1-4; D may be TRBD1 (5 bases). The CDR3 sequence is 16 residues long. CDR1 is MGHDK and CDR2 is SYGVNS in the germline V gene. Deletions cut 6 bases from V and 4 bases from J, with 18 bases between. The CDR3 spells CASSTGPTLNNEKLFF. CDR3 nucleotides: TGTGCCAGCAGCACAGGCCCAACACTCAATAATGAAAAACTGTTTTTT.

V is TRBV13 and J is TRBJ1-2, with D tentatively TRBD1 (5 bases). The germline gives CDR1 PRHDT, CDR2 FYEKMQ (reference sequence). Deletions cut 4 bases from V and 8 bases from J, with 14 bases between. This CDR3 region has 13 residues. The CDR3 is CASSSLRTGGYTF. In DNA, the CDR3 is TGTGCCAGCAGCTCCTTAAGAACAGGAGGCTACACCTTC. Combining the CDR3 with reference TRBV13 and TRBJ1-2 gives the whole variable domain AAGVIQSPRHLIKEKRETATLKCYPIPRHDTVYWYQQGPGQDPQFLISFYEKMQSDKGSIPDRFSAQQFSDYHSELNMSSLELGDSALYFCASSSLRTGGYTFGSGTRLTVV.

The V gene is TRBV5-1, the J gene TRBJ2-7; D gene uncertain. CDR1 is SGHRS and CDR2 is YFSETQ in the germline V gene. The CDR3 loop spans 13 amino acids. The germline V and J ends were trimmed by 1 base and 4 bases, with 9 bases remaining between them. The DNA for the CDR3 is TGCGCCAGCAGCTTGCAGACGGAATACGAGCAGTACTTC. Translation gives CASSLQTEYEQYF. Complete variable domain (other parts from reference TRBV5-1 and TRBJ2-7): KAGVTQTPRYLIKTRGQQVTLSCSPISGHRSVSWYQQTPGQGLQFLFEYFSETQRNKGNFPGRFSGRQFSNSRSEMNVSTLELGDSALYLCASSLQTEYEQYFGPGTRLTVT.

The chain joins TRBV27 to TRBJ2-5; a weak D match, TRBD1 (6 bases). The CDR3 extends over 15 amino acids. Germline CDR1 is MNHEY and CDR2 is SMNVEV (reference sequence). V lost 3 bases and J 4 bases, leaving 15 bases between the germline ends. DNA for the CDR3: TGTGCCAGCAGTTTTGGCAGGGGCGGTGGAGAGACCCAGTACTTC. It codes for CASSFGRGGGETQYF.

The chain uses TRBV4-3 and TRBJ1-5; 7 bases map to TRBD1. Germline values: CDR1 LGHNA, CDR2 YSLEER. J lost 4 bases, V lost 4 bases, and 1 base had no gene match. This CDR3 is built from 13 residues. The CDR3, as DNA: TGCGCCAGCAGCCTACAGGGGAATCAGCCCCAGCATTTT. Residues: CASSLQGNQPQHF.

The J gene is TRBJ2-3, the V gene TRBV5-6; 7 nucleotides align to TRBD1. The CDR3 runs to 15 residues. J gave up 1 base and V 1 base, and 3 bases lay outside the gene matches. Germline CDR1 is SGHDT and CDR2 is YYEEEE. The DNA for the CDR3 is TGTGCCAGCAGCTTGAGAGACAGGGGCACAGATACGCAGTATTTT. It translates to CASSLRDRGTDTQYF.

The rearrangement joins TRBV12-3 or TRBV12-4 to TRBJ1-2; no definite D call. The V end lost 11 bases, the J end lost 1 base, and 11 bases lay between the germline ends. The CDR3 contains 12 residues. CDR3 sequence reads: CAGKADNYGYTF. CDR3 nucleotide sequence: TGTGCCGGTAAAGCGGATAACTATGGCTACACCTTC.

The V call is TRBV6-5, the J call TRBJ2-2; D might be TRBD1 (5 bases). This CDR3 is 15 amino acids long. Between the trimmed V and J ends, which lost 6 bases and 0 bases, there was a span of 11 bases. CDR1 and CDR2 from the germline V gene are MNHEY and SVGAGI. The chain's CDR3 is CASRPDSANTGELFF. CDR3 DNA: TGTGCCAGCAGACCCGACAGCGCGAACACCGGGGAGCTGTTTTTT.

The CDR3 reads CASSSPGTGGPNYGYTF. The CDR3 coding sequence is TGTGCCAGCAGTTCTCCCGGGACAGGGGGCCCCAACTATGGCTACACCTTC. The J gene is TRBJ1-2, the V gene TRBV28, with 12 bases fitting TRBD1. Germline V gene lookup returns CDR1 MDHEN and CDR2 SYDVKM. With V trimmed by 4 bases and J by 2 bases, 8 bases remained unmatched. There are 17 residues in the CDR3.

The chain employs TRBV7-9 and TRBJ2-7; no firm D call. Germline V gene sequence: CDR1 SEHNR, CDR2 FQNEAQ (reference sequence). The V gene lost 5 bases and the J gene lost 0 bases, with 11 bases spanning the gap. The CDR3 runs 14 residues. CDR3 region: CASSQQDISYEQYF. The CDR3 DNA reads TGTGCCAGCAGCCAACAAGACATCTCCTACGAGCAGTACTTC.

The genes are TRBV7-2 and TRBJ2-3; 9 bases agree with TRBD1. Germline-derived CDR1 and CDR2 are SGHTA and FQGNSA. The length of the CDR3 is 15 residues. Unmatched junction bases numbered 6, after V lost 5 bases and J lost 3 bases. DNA for the CDR3: TGTGCCAGCAGCCCCTTCGGGACAGGGACAGATACGCAGTATTTT. This codes for CASSPFGTGTDTQYF. The full variable domain, rest sourced from reference TRBV7-2 and TRBJ2-3, is GAGVSQSPSNKVTEKGKDVELRCDPISGHTALYWYRQSLGQGLEFLIYFQGNSAPDKSGLPSDRFSAERTGGSVSTLTIQRTQQEDSAVYLCASSPFGTGTDTQYFGPGTRLTVL.

J is TRBJ1-1 and V is TRBV25-1; D gene ambiguous. V lost 3 bases, J lost 11 bases, and 10 bases lay in between. Germline V gene data show CDR1 as MGHDK and CDR2 as SYGVNS. CDR3 length: 11 residues. CDR3 nucleotides: TGTGCCAGCAGTGAGGGTAGGCGGGCTTTCTTT. It codes for CASSEGRRAFF.

The rearrangement joins TRBV18 to TRBJ2-2; 10 bases agree with TRBD1. V shed 5 bases, J shed 4 bases, and the junction held 10 bases outside the gene matches. This CDR3 has 17 amino acids. Germline loops: CDR1 KGHSH, CDR2 LQKENI. CDR3 sequence reads: CASSSFDRGQGTGELFF. The CDR3 DNA sequence: TGTGCCAGCTCATCATTTGACAGGGGGCAAGGCACCGGGGAGCTGTTTTTT.

V and J are TRBV19 and TRBJ2-7, with TRBD2 matching 14 bases. V dropped 9 bases and J dropped 3; count of bases not matched to a gene: 25. The germline CDR1 and CDR2 sequences are LNHDA and SQIVND (reference sequence). The CDR3 sequence is 21 residues long. This CDR3 reads CARPPSPSNPGTSGSIYEQYF. Here the CDR3 DNA reads TGTGCCAGACCTCCTTCCCCGTCGAACCCTGGGACTAGCGGGAGTATCTACGAGCAGTACTTC.

V gene TRBV19 combines with J gene TRBJ2-5; a possible D gene is TRBD2 (6 bases). With 5 bases removed from V and 4 bases from J, the gap between germline ends came to 23 bases. This CDR3 has 17 amino acids. Per germline, CDR1 LNHDA and CDR2 SQIVND (reference sequence). The CDR3 DNA reads TGTGCCAGTAGTCCCCCCCGTGGACTCCGGGGGTCAGAGACCCAGTACTTC. This sequence encodes CASSPPRGLRGSETQYF.

The rearrangement uses TRBV7-3 and TRBJ1-6; 7 bases agree with TRBD1. There are 15 residues in the CDR3. V shed 4 bases, J shed 4 bases, and the junction held 4 bases outside the gene matches. Germline CDR1 SGHTA, CDR2 FQGTGA. CDR3 sequence (DNA): TGTGCCAGCAGCTCCAGGGGGGGTTATAATTCACCCCTCCACTTT. This encodes CASSSRGGYNSPLHF. Filled out from reference TRBV7-3 and TRBJ1-6, the complete variable domain reads GAGVSQTPSNKVTEKGKYVELRCDPISGHTALYWYRQSLGQGPEFLIYFQGTGAADDSGLPNDRFFAVRPEGSVSTLKIQRTERGDSAVYLCASSSRGGYNSPLHFGNGTRLTVT.

The V call is TRBV9, the J call TRBJ1-5; 7 bases match TRBD1. The CDR3 runs 14 residues. Per germline, CDR1 SGDLS and CDR2 YYNGEE. Unmatched junction bases numbered 4, after V lost 4 bases and J lost 3 bases. CDR3 in DNA: TGTGCCAGCAGCCTCGGACAGGTCAATCAGCCCCAGCATTTT. Translated: CASSLGQVNQPQHF.